This passage covers 7 T cell receptor beta chains from one sample sequenced in a study of blood T cell repertoires in COVID-19 (dated by TCRdb to the early 2020s). The protocol used for the library was the immunoSEQ multiplex PCR assay. TCRdb's version of the immuneACCESS table is confined to in-frame rearrangements and falls short of the full clone set. An unresolved V gene accounts for under half of the shortfall where checked; the remainder is of unknown origin. The sample has roughly 120,000 clones on record, under 80% of them singletons. The top ten clones comprise 2.3% of the sample. The source material was peripheral blood. Every receptor here comes from a man in his 70s with acute or convalescent COVID-19.

This chain uses TRBV9 with TRBJ1-2; no clear D gene. Germline lookup yields CDR1 SGDLS and CDR2 YYNGEE. V was shortened by 0 bases and J by 8 bases, with 14 bases between the two germline ends. This CDR3 has 14 amino acids. For the CDR3, the DNA is TGTGCCAGCAGCGTAGATCCCCTGCGTCGCGGCTACACCTTC. Translating it yields CASSVDPLRRGYTF.

CDR3 loop: CASSFVSGSDNSPLHF. Here the CDR3 DNA reads TGCGCCAGCAGCTTCGTGTCAGGGTCCGATAATTCACCCCTCCACTTT. The rearrangement links TRBV5-1 to TRBJ1-6; maybe TRBD1 (5 bases). V gave up 2 bases and J gave up 5 bases, with 14 bases separating them. CDR1 is SGHRS, CDR2 YFSETQ, per germline. The CDR3 has 16 amino acids.

The rearrangement uses TRBV7-2 and TRBJ2-1; 7 nucleotides agree with TRBD1. Germline V gives CDR1 SGHTA, CDR2 FQGNSA. This CDR3 contains 14 residues. With 5 bases clipped from V and 10 bases from J, the junction kept 11 bases outside the gene matches. The CDR3: CASSMRTGSPEQFF. The CDR3 DNA sequence: TGTGCCAGCAGCATGAGGACAGGATCGCCGGAGCAGTTCTTC.

The V call is TRBV7-7, the J call TRBJ2-5; 9 nucleotides agree with TRBD2. Germline V gives CDR1 SSHAT, CDR2 FNYEAQ (reference sequence). The CDR3 consists of 15 residues. After removal of 5 bases from V and 4 bases from J, the junction contained 8 bases not matched to a gene. The CDR3 nucleotides are TGTGCCAGCAGCCCGACTAGCGGCGCCCCAGAGACCCAGTACTTC. The encoded protein is CASSPTSGAPETQYF.

The chain links TRBV5-6 to TRBJ2-1, with D tentatively TRBD1 (5 bases). The V gene lost 0 bases and the J gene lost 10 bases, with 11 bases spanning the gap. The CDR3 covers 13 residues. Per the germline V gene, CDR1 is SGHDT and CDR2 is YYEEEE. This CDR3 reads CASSLDRWGEQFF. The CDR3 DNA follows: TGTGCCAGCAGCTTGGACAGGTGGGGCGAGCAGTTCTTC.

This chain uses TRBV7-9 with TRBJ1-2; 7 nucleotides align to TRBD1. The length of the CDR3 is 14 residues. V lost 5 bases and J lost 8; bases outside the gene matches: 11. The germline CDR1 and CDR2 sequences are SEHNR and FQNEAQ (reference sequence). The CDR3 here is CASSPDPTGRGYTF. The CDR3, as DNA: TGTGCCAGCAGCCCAGATCCGACAGGGAGGGGCTACACCTTC.

This chain connects TRBV5-1 to TRBJ2-1, with 13 bases lining up with TRBD2. The CDR3 loop spans 14 amino acids. V lost 4 bases, J lost 6 bases, and 1 base stayed unmatched. CDR1 and CDR2 from the germline V gene are SGHRS and YFSETQ. The CDR3 region has the DNA TGCGCCAGCAGCCGGACTAGCGGGGGCAATGAGCAGTTCTTC. This codes for CASSRTSGGNEQFF.